The sequence of this TCR beta chain was determined in a study of T cells in Graves' hyperthyroidism and ophthalmopathy. Background on the study: Peripheral blood sampling occurred at initial diagnosis, before any treatment. Overall study findings and caveats: Model predictions of ophthalmopathy came a median approximately 6.2 months before onset.

Researchers defined stable Graves' hyperthyroidism as no ophthalmopathy progression within 18 months. The investigators amplified TCR beta CDR3 regions from RNA transcripts. In the first-round RT-PCR of the TCR CDR3, the HTBI primer set was used. TCRdb processed the multiplex PCR reads anew with MiXCR; each CDR3 protein has one entry. Here the sample spans a few hundred thousand distinct CDR3 sequences, roughly an eighth being singletons. With 2 bases clipped from V and 7 bases from J, the junction kept 9 bases outside the gene matches. This CDR3 is built from 14 residues. Looked up from germline, CDR1 is DFQATT and CDR2 is SNEGSKA (reference sequence). As to this clonotype: What it recognizes is unknown.

The chain combines TRBV20-1 with TRBJ1-2; the match to TRBD1 covers 8 bases. Sequencing was performed on blood. The sequence came from a woman younger than 30 with Graves' hyperthyroidism. The CDR3 DNA sequence: TGCAGTGCTAGATCGGACAGGGAAGCAGGTGGCTACACCTTC. Its translation: CSARSDREAGGYTF.